A single sample gave rise to the 13 T cell receptor beta chains below, sequenced in a study of cytomegalovirus exposure and HLA in healthy donors. PCR employed 60 Vbeta and 13 Jbeta primers. The protocol was immunoSEQ multiplex PCR, while the TCRdb copy is restricted to in-frame clones and leaves out a portion. The repertoire holds 150,000 to 250,000 clones, with around 81% as singletons. The sequenced sample was PBMCs. The receptor set was obtained from a man in his thirties or forties in good health and CMV-seronegative.

A single count supports this clone. The rearrangement links TRBV4-1 to TRBJ1-4; TRBD1 matches 9 bases. Germline CDR1 is MGHRA and CDR2 is YSYEKL. Unmatched junction bases numbered 6, after V lost 3 bases and J lost 4 bases. The CDR3 is made up of 16 amino acids. CDR3 loop: CASSQRQGGDNEKLFF. The DNA for the CDR3 is TGCGCCAGCAGCCAGCGACAGGGGGGCGATAATGAAAAACTGTTTTTT.

The chain carries TRBV5-4 and TRBJ1-1; the D gene is possibly TRBD1 (6 bases). The CDR3 is 14 amino acids. V lost 4 bases to trimming and J lost 11 bases, with 21 bases between them. Germline V gene data show CDR1 as SGHNT and CDR2 as YYREEE (reference sequence). The CDR3 loop reads CASSPSDQGIIAFF. DNA of the CDR3: TGTGCCAGCAGCCCATCGGATCAGGGGATTATTGCTTTCTTT.

DNA of the CDR3: TGTGCCAGCAGCTTAGACAGAGACAATGAGCAGTTCTTC. As protein: CASSLDRDNEQFF. The chain uses TRBV7-3 and TRBJ2-1; TRBD1 is a possible D gene (5 bases). Deletions cut 2 bases from V and 5 bases from J, with 7 bases between. The CDR3 spans 13 residues. Germline values: CDR1 SGHTA, CDR2 FQGTGA.

The chain joins TRBV7-3 to TRBJ2-7, with 8 bases lining up with TRBD2. The ends lost 5 bases at V and 3 bases at J; junction bases unmatched: 9. The CDR3 is 15 amino acids. From germline, CDR1 is SGHTA and CDR2 FQGTGA. CDR3 sequence reads: CASSLASGSLYEQYF. As DNA, the CDR3 is TGTGCCAGCAGCCTTGCGAGCGGGAGTCTCTACGAGCAGTACTTC.

This chain joins TRBV10-2 and TRBJ1-1; no definite D call. CDR3 length: 14 amino acids. V lost 2 bases and J 1 base, leaving 8 bases between the germline ends. Germline V gives CDR1 WSHSY, CDR2 SAAADI. CDR3 sequence reads: CASSEPERNTEAFF. The DNA of the CDR3 is TGCGCCAGCAGTGAGCCCGAGAGGAACACTGAAGCTTTCTTT.

V is TRBV5-1 and J is TRBJ1-1; maybe TRBD1 (5 bases). This CDR3 contains 15 residues. Germline values: CDR1 SGHRS, CDR2 YFSETQ. The V and J ends lost 4 bases and 4 bases respectively, with 17 bases between them. CDR3 sequence reads: CASSGGHLKGTEAFF. The CDR3 DNA is TGCGCCAGCAGCGGCGGACACCTAAAAGGCACTGAAGCTTTCTTT. Complete variable domain (other parts from reference TRBV5-1 and TRBJ1-1): KAGVTQTPRYLIKTRGQQVTLSCSPISGHRSVSWYQQTPGQGLQFLFEYFSETQRNKGNFPGRFSGRQFSNSRSEMNVSTLELGDSALYLCASSGGHLKGTEAFFGQGTRLTVV.

The J gene is TRBJ2-7, the V gene TRBV12-5; 9 bases agree with TRBD2. The CDR3 totals 14 residues. V trimming: 2 bases; J trimming: 5 bases; junction bases outside the gene matches: 4. Germline V gene lookup returns CDR1 LGHNT and CDR2 FRNRAP. Here the CDR3 DNA reads TGTGCTAGTGGTTTGCGGGGCGGGAGGGACGAGCAGTACTTC. Translated: CASGLRGGRDEQYF.

The chain joins TRBV18 to TRBJ2-7; D is perhaps TRBD1 (5 bases). The CDR3 is 18 amino acids. Per the germline V gene, CDR1 is KGHSH and CDR2 is LQKENI. V lost 0 bases and J lost 3, with 21 bases in between. In DNA, the CDR3 is TGTGCCAGCTCACCACCTCTGCATCGTCGAGACAGTTACTACGAGCAGTACTTC. Amino acids: CASSPPLHRRDSYYEQYF.

CDR3 residues: CASRGFEQYF. The CDR3 DNA reads as TGTGCCAGCCGGGGATTCGAGCAGTACTTC. This sequence joins TRBV2 and TRBJ2-7, with D possibly TRBD2 on 5 matching bases. The CDR3 sequence is 10 residues long. V dropped 8 bases and J dropped 6 bases, with 8 bases sitting between them. Germline loops: CDR1 SNHLY, CDR2 FYNNEI.

J is TRBJ1-5 and V is TRBV15; 7 bases align to TRBD1. The CDR3 runs 18 residues. CDR1 LNHNV and CDR2 YYDKDF come from the germline V gene (reference sequence). Germline trimming cut 3 bases from V and 1 base from J; bases unmatched to any gene: 12. The CDR3 loop is CATSRVDRVRGSNQPQHF. The CDR3 DNA reads TGTGCCACCAGCAGGGTAGACAGGGTAAGGGGGAGCAATCAGCCCCAGCATTTT.

This clone was seen only a few times. V gene TRBV5-4 combines with J gene TRBJ1-4; 9 bases map to TRBD1. With 4 bases clipped from V and 8 bases from J, the junction kept 9 bases outside the gene matches. The CDR3 is 15 amino acids. In germline, CDR1 is SGHNT, CDR2 YYREEE (reference sequence). The CDR3 here is CASSAGTGMREKLFF. CDR3 bases: TGTGCCAGCAGCGCCGGGACAGGGATGAGGGAAAAACTGTTTTTT.

The V and J genes are TRBV7-3 and TRBJ2-1, with TRBD2 identical over 10 bases. With 4 bases clipped from V and 4 bases from J, the junction kept 7 bases outside the gene matches. The CDR3 sequence is 16 residues long. Germline V gene lookup returns CDR1 SGHTA and CDR2 FQGTGA. The CDR3 sequence is CASSYSRTSGYNEQFF. The CDR3 DNA sequence: TGTGCCAGCAGCTATTCTCGGACTAGCGGTTACAATGAGCAGTTCTTC.

CDR3 DNA sequence: TGCGCCAGCAGCCAAGTTAGTTCACCCCTCCACTTT. Its protein product is CASSQVSSPLHF. The rearrangement joins TRBV4-1 to TRBJ1-6; unclear D gene. V lost 1 base to trimming and J lost 9 bases, with 4 bases between them. Per germline, CDR1 MGHRA and CDR2 YSYEKL. This CDR3 is built from 12 residues.